The present T cell receptor beta chain was sequenced within a study of shared clonotypes between healthy human individuals. In germline, CDR1 is MDHEN, CDR2 SYDVKM. Trimming stripped 6 bases from V and 5 bases from J, with 19 bases between. The length of the CDR3 is 15 residues. TCRdb's copy holds only in-frame clones and misses some; the assay was immunoSEQ multiplex PCR. The sample carries over 850,000 clones, around 82% recorded once. The source is a man between 18 and 35 years old in good health. Some clones in this sample may be carry-over from other donors' samples. The rearrangement uses TRBV28 and TRBJ1-1, with a tentative D call TRBD1 (5 bases). Specimen: memory CD4+ T cells from PBMCs. Noted subset: CD45RA-negative fraction. The CDR3 region is CASRRSGGIRTEAFF. Written as DNA, the CDR3 is TGTGCCAGCAGGCGATCGGGGGGAATCCGAACTGAAGCTTTCTTT.